Listed below are T cell receptor beta chains from one sample, sequenced in a study of cytomegalovirus exposure and HLA in healthy donors. Libraries were prepared by immunoSEQ multiplex PCR; TCRdb keeps only in-frame clonotypes and omits some of them. The sample includes 110,000 or so clones, more than 70% seen only once; the top ten take 4% to 6%. Sequenced: PBMCs. The receptors stem from a man between 18 and 29 years old in good health and CMV-seronegative. Both conserved end residues are part of each CDR3. The order of the fields is D gene, clone size, V gene, J gene, CDR3 protein, CDR3 DNA. D genes are given only for firm matches. Some rows have no size entry. The others give once, few or many, or a class for an expanded clone.

d_gene: TRBD2
abundance: .
v_gene: TRBV5-4
j_gene: TRBJ2-1
CDR3aa: CASSLSGRAYNEQFF
CDR3nt: TGTGCCAGCAGCTTGAGCGGGAGGGCCTACAATGAGCAGTTCTTC

d_gene: .
abundance: few
v_gene: TRBV5-8
j_gene: TRBJ1-2
CDR3aa: CASSWAQGNYGYTF
CDR3nt: TGTGCCAGCAGCTGGGCACAGGGCAACTATGGCTACACCTTC

d_gene: TRBD1
abundance: .
v_gene: TRBV10-3
j_gene: TRBJ2-2
CDR3aa: CATTQQGADTGELFF
CDR3nt: TGTGCCACGACACAACAGGGGGCTGACACCGGGGAGCTGTTTTTT

d_gene: .
abundance: .
v_gene: TRBV19
j_gene: TRBJ1-5
CDR3aa: CASSIARESQPQHF
CDR3nt: TGTGCCAGTAGTATAGCCAGGGAAAGCCAGCCCCAGCATTTT

d_gene: .
abundance: .
v_gene: TRBV15
j_gene: TRBJ2-1
CDR3aa: CATSRDGAPSYNEQFF
CDR3nt: TGTGCCACCAGCAGAGATGGGGCGCCCTCCTACAATGAGCAGTTCTTC

d_gene: .
abundance: .
v_gene: TRBV29-1
j_gene: TRBJ1-1
CDR3aa: CSVPGVAFF
CDR3nt: TGCAGCGTTCCAGGGGTAGCTTTCTTT

d_gene: TRBD1
abundance: .
v_gene: TRBV14
j_gene: TRBJ2-7
CDR3aa: CASSQRTGFYEQYF
CDR3nt: TGTGCCAGCAGCCAAAGGACAGGGTTCTACGAGCAGTACTTC

d_gene: .
abundance: .
v_gene: TRBV7-9
j_gene: TRBJ1-5
CDR3aa: CASSPGQGNQPQHF
CDR3nt: TGTGCCAGCAGCCCCGGACAAGGAAATCAGCCCCAGCATTTT

d_gene: TRBD1
abundance: .
v_gene: TRBV9
j_gene: TRBJ2-3
CDR3aa: CASSDRGGNTQYF
CDR3nt: TGTGCCAGCAGCGACAGGGGTGGGAATACGCAGTATTTT

d_gene: .
abundance: .
v_gene: TRBV5-1
j_gene: TRBJ1-1
CDR3aa: CASKGVVNTEAFF
CDR3nt: TGCGCCAGCAAGGGGGTCGTGAACACTGAAGCTTTCTTT

d_gene: TRBD2
abundance: many
v_gene: TRBV11-2
j_gene: TRBJ2-7
CDR3aa: CASSLELAGSWEQYF
CDR3nt: TGTGCCAGCAGCTTAGAGCTAGCGGGATCGTGGGAGCAGTACTTC

d_gene: .
abundance: .
v_gene: TRBV6-5
j_gene: TRBJ1-1
CDR3aa: CASRRGGSPFEAFF
CDR3nt: TGTGCCAGCAGAAGGGGAGGGTCCCCTTTTGAAGCTTTCTTT

d_gene: .
abundance: few
v_gene: TRBV5-6
j_gene: TRBJ1-6
CDR3aa: CASSFQGLDSPLHF
CDR3nt: TGTGCCAGCAGCTTCCAGGGGTTGGATTCACCCCTCCACTTT

d_gene: TRBD2
abundance: .
v_gene: TRBV6-6
j_gene: TRBJ2-2
CDR3aa: CASTTGGAATGELFF
CDR3nt: TGTGCCAGCACCACGGGGGGGGCCGCCACCGGGGAGCTGTTTTTT

d_gene: .
abundance: .
v_gene: TRBV2
j_gene: TRBJ2-7
CDR3aa: CASSPGLGQYF
CDR3nt: TGTGCCAGCAGTCCCGGACTGGGACAGTACTTC

d_gene: .
abundance: .
v_gene: TRBV7-2
j_gene: TRBJ1-2
CDR3aa: CATRTETATNYGYTF
CDR3nt: TGTGCCACCCGGACAGAAACTGCGACTAACTATGGCTACACCTTC

d_gene: TRBD1
abundance: once
v_gene: TRBV7-6
j_gene: TRBJ1-2
CDR3aa: CASSPQGANYGYTF
CDR3nt: TGTGCCAGCAGCCCCCAGGGGGCCAACTATGGCTACACCTTC

d_gene: .
abundance: .
v_gene: TRBV27
j_gene: TRBJ2-6
CDR3aa: CASSQDRLRLGANVLTF
CDR3nt: TGTGCCAGCAGCCAAGACAGGCTCAGGCTTGGGGCCAACGTCCTGACTTTC

d_gene: TRBD1
abundance: .
v_gene: TRBV5-6
j_gene: TRBJ2-2
CDR3aa: CASSAEDRGRRELFF
CDR3nt: TGTGCCAGCAGCGCCGAAGACAGGGGGCGCCGGGAGCTGTTTTTT

d_gene: .
abundance: .
v_gene: TRBV7-2
j_gene: TRBJ1-5
CDR3aa: CASSLFLSLGLDQPQHF
CDR3nt: TGTGCCAGCAGCTTATTTTTGTCACTTGGGCTGGATCAGCCCCAGCATTTT

d_gene: TRBD2
abundance: .
v_gene: TRBV5-1
j_gene: TRBJ2-7
CDR3aa: CASSLGLAGGPSSYEQYF
CDR3nt: TGCGCCAGCAGCTTGGGACTAGCGGGAGGTCCCTCCTCCTACGAGCAGTACTTC

d_gene: TRBD1
abundance: .
v_gene: TRBV18
j_gene: TRBJ1-1
CDR3aa: CASSRGQENTEAFF
CDR3nt: TGTGCCAGCTCACGCGGACAGGAGAACACTGAAGCTTTCTTT

d_gene: TRBD1
abundance: .
v_gene: TRBV6-6
j_gene: TRBJ1-2
CDR3aa: CASSGTGGKGGYTF
CDR3nt: TGTGCCAGCAGCGGGACAGGGGGAAAAGGTGGCTACACCTTC

d_gene: .
abundance: once
v_gene: TRBV6-6
j_gene: TRBJ1-1
CDR3aa: CASSYSPFRTEAFF
CDR3nt: TGTGCCAGCAGTTACTCGCCCTTTAGAACTGAAGCTTTCTTT

d_gene: .
abundance: .
v_gene: TRBV6-5
j_gene: TRBJ1-2
CDR3aa: CASSQTGNYGYTF
CDR3nt: TGTGCCAGCAGCCAAACAGGGAACTATGGCTACACCTTC

d_gene: .
abundance: .
v_gene: TRBV5-1
j_gene: TRBJ1-1
CDR3aa: CASSLGPGSTEAFF
CDR3nt: TGCGCCAGCAGCTTGGGTCCGGGGAGCACTGAAGCTTTCTTT

d_gene: .
abundance: .
v_gene: TRBV15
j_gene: TRBJ1-3
CDR3aa: CATSRVRGSGNTIYF
CDR3nt: TGTGCCACCAGCAGAGTCAGGGGCTCTGGAAACACCATATATTTT